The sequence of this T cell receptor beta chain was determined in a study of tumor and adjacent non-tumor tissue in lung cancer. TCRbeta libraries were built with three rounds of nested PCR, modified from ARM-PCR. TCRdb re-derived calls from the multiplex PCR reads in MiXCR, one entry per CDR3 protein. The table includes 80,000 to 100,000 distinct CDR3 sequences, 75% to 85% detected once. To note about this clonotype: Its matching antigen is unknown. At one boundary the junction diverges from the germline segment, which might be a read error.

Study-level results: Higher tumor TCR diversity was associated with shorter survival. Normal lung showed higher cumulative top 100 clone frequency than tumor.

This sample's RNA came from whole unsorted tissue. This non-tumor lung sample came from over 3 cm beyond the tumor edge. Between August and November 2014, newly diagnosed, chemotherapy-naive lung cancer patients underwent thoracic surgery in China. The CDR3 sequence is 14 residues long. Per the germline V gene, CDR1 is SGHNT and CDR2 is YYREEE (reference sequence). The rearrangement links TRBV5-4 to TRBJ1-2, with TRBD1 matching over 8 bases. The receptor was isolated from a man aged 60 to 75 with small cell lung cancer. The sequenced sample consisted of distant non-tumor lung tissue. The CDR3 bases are TGTGCTAGCAGGCCAGGGGGACAGGACTATGGCTACATCTTC. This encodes CASRPGGQDYGYIF. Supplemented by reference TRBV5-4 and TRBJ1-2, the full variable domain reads ETGVTQSPTHLIKTRGQQVTLRCSSQSGHNTVSWYQQALGQGPQFIFQYYREEENGRGNFPPRFSGLQFPNYSSELNVNALELDDSALYLCASRPGGQDYGYIFGSGTRLTVV.